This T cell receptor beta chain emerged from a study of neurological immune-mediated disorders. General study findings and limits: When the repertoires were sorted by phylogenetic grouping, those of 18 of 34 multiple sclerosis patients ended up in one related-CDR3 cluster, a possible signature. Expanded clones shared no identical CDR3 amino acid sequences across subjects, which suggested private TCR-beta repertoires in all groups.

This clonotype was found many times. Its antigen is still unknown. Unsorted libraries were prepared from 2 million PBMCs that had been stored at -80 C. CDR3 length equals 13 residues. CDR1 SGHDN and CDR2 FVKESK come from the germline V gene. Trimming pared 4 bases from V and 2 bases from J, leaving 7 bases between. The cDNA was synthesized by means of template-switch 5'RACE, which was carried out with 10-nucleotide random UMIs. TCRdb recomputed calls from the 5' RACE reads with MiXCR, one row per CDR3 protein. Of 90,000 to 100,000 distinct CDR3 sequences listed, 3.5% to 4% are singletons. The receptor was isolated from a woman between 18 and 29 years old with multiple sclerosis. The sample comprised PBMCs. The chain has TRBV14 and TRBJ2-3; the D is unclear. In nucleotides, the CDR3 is TGTGCCAGCAGCCGGTCCTTCACAGATACGCAGTATTTT. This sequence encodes CASSRSFTDTQYF.